The 10 T cell receptor beta chains listed next were all sequenced from one sample in a study of lymphopenia after photon versus proton radiotherapy. Libraries were prepared by immunoSEQ multiplex PCR; TCRdb keeps only in-frame clonotypes and omits some of them. The sample has 50,000 to 65,000 clones, approximately 86% seen once. The specimen comprised peripheral blood, sampled from a patient treated with proton-based radiotherapy. The receptors here all came from a man at least 80 years old with esophageal cancer.

The chain is built from TRBV2 and TRBJ1-2; 7 positions match TRBD1. V was pared by 4 bases and J by 3 bases, with 11 bases of the junction left unmatched. This CDR3 contains 16 residues. The V gene's germline CDR1 is SNHLY and CDR2 FYNNEI. DNA of the CDR3: TGTGCCAGCAGTGGACAGGGTAGGCCATGGGACTATGGCTACACCTTC. Translating it yields CASSGQGRPWDYGYTF.

CDR3 sequence: CASSLARVSGNTEAFF. Written as DNA, the CDR3 is TGTGCCAGCAGCTTAGCAAGGGTCAGCGGGAACACTGAAGCTTTCTTT. V gene TRBV7-2 combines with J gene TRBJ1-1; D remains unclear. The CDR3 loop spans 16 amino acids. The V gene's germline CDR1 is SGHTA and CDR2 FQGNSA. Trimming took 0 bases from V and 1 from J, leaving 12 bases between them.

CDR3 residues: CASSLIPGTSGNEQFF. DNA for the CDR3: TGCGCCAGCAGTCTAATTCCCGGGACTAGCGGAAATGAGCAGTTCTTC. The gene calls are TRBV10-1 and TRBJ2-1; 11 nucleotides agree with TRBD2. The germline V gene has CDR1 WNHNN and CDR2 SYGVQD (reference sequence). There are 16 residues in the CDR3. The J segment lost 7 bases and the V segment lost 5 bases, leaving 10 bases of the junction unmatched.

The chain employs TRBV18 and TRBJ1-1; no clear D gene. Germline V gene lookup returns CDR1 KGHSH and CDR2 LQKENI. This CDR3 is 14 amino acids long. The V end lost 1 base, the J end lost 1 base, and 7 bases lay between the germline ends. The CDR3 DNA reads TGTGCCAGCTCACCACTGGCTGCGAACACTGAAGCTTTCTTT. It is translated as CASSPLAANTEAFF.

This sequence joins TRBV30 and TRBJ2-5; D is possibly TRBD2 (5 bases). V was clipped by 1 base and J by 0 bases, with 15 bases between them. Germline lookup yields CDR1 GTSNPN and CDR2 SVGIG (reference sequence). The CDR3 has 16 residues. In nucleotides, the CDR3 is TGTGCCTGGAGTGCCAGAGGGTCCTGGTACCAAGAGACCCAGTACTTC. Its translation is CAWSARGSWYQETQYF.

V usage is TRBV27 and J usage is TRBJ1-2, with D unresolved. Trimming cost V 0 bases and J 5 bases, with 16 bases left between them. Germline CDR1 is MNHEY and CDR2 is SMNVEV (reference sequence). The CDR3 covers 16 residues. In nucleotides, the CDR3 is TGTGCCAGCAGTTTATCAGGGAGCCTAACTTTTTATGGCTACACCTTC. Translating it yields CASSLSGSLTFYGYTF.

The chain is built from TRBV7-7 and TRBJ1-4, with a tentative D call TRBD1 (6 bases). CDR1 SSHAT and CDR2 FNYEAQ come from the germline V gene (reference sequence). The CDR3 loop spans 15 amino acids. V was shortened by 5 bases and J by 5 bases, with 15 bases between the two germline ends. The chain's CDR3 is CASSPARGRNEKLFF. The CDR3 bases are TGTGCCAGCAGCCCCGCCAGGGGCCGCAATGAAAAACTGTTTTTT. The complete variable domain, with remaining parts taken from reference TRBV7-7 and TRBJ1-4, reads GAGVSQSPRYKVTKRGQDVTLRCDPISSHATLYWYQQALGQGPEFLTYFNYEAQPDKSGLPSDRFSAERPEGSISTLTIQRTEQRDSAMYRCASSPARGRNEKLFFGSGTQLSVL.

This chain connects TRBV19 to TRBJ2-5, with TRBD2 matching over 15 bases. Germline V CDR1 and CDR2: LNHDA, SQIVND (reference sequence). The CDR3 spans 15 residues. Trimming at V came to 6 bases and at J to 5 bases, leaving 4 bases not matched to a gene. CDR3 region: CASSEGTSGRETQYF. The CDR3 DNA reads as TGTGCCAGTAGCGAGGGGACTAGCGGGAGGGAGACCCAGTACTTC. Looking up the rest from reference TRBV19 and TRBJ2-5 gives the full variable domain: DGGITQSPKYLFRKEGQNVTLSCEQNLNHDAMYWYRQDPGQGLRLIYYSQIVNDFQKGDIAEGYSVSREKKESFPLTVTSAQKNPTAFYLCASSEGTSGRETQYFGPGTRLLVL.

V and J are TRBV2 and TRBJ2-7; 14 positions agree with TRBD2. Unmatched junction bases numbered 1, after V lost 4 bases and J lost 2 bases. This CDR3 comprises 15 residues. CDR1 and CDR2 (germline): SNHLY, FYNNEI. The CDR3 nucleotides read TGTGCCAGCAGTGCGACTAGCGGGAGGGCCTACGAGCAGTACTTC. Its translation is CASSATSGRAYEQYF.

The V call is TRBV9, the J call TRBJ1-2; a weak D match, TRBD1 (5 bases). The germline V gene has CDR1 SGDLS and CDR2 YYNGEE. V lost 0 bases and J 4 bases, leaving 13 bases between the germline ends. This CDR3 is 15 amino acids long. CDR3 bases: TGTGCCAGCAGCGTAGGTCAGGGCGGTGGCTATGGCTACACCTTC. It yields the protein CASSVGQGGGYGYTF.